This TCR beta chain appears in the sequencing data of a study of CDR3 diversity in severe acne. TCRdb passed the PCR reads through MiXCR, listing each CDR3 protein once. Of some 90,000 distinct CDR3 sequences listed, about 52% are singletons. This clonotype has a handful of counts. This CDR3 contains 12 residues. Germline-derived CDR1 and CDR2 are MDHEN and SYDVKM. The V gene lost 10 bases and the J gene lost 2 bases, with 11 bases spanning the gap. The sequenced material came from blood. The origin of this receptor is a male donor in good health, serving as a control. This chain joins TRBV28 and TRBJ2-5; D is ambiguous. The CDR3 DNA is TGTGCCACCGCACTACAACAAGAGACCCAGTACTTC. Protein sequence: CATALQQETQYF.